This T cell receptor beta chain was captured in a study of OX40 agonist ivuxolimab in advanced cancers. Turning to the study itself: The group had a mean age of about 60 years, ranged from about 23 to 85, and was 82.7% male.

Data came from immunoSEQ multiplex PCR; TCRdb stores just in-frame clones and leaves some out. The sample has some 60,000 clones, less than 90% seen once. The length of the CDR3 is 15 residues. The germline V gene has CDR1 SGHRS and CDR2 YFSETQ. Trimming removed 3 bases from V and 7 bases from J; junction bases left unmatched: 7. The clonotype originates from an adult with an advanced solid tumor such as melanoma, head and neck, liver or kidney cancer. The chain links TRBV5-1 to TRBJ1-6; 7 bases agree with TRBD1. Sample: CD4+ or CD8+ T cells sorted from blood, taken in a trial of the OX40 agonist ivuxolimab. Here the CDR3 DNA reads TGCGCCAGCAGCTACGGGACAGCGAAGAATTCACCCCTCCACTTT. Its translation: CASSYGTAKNSPLHF.